This TCR beta chain is from a study of blood T cell repertoires in COVID-19. Study as a whole: Acute and convalescent COVID-19 samples came from the United States, Italy and Spain.

Participants' reported clinical history set cohort assignment. Germline V CDR1 and CDR2: MDHEN, SYDVKM. Unmatched junction bases numbered 10, after V lost 4 bases and J lost 10 bases. CDR3 size: 15 residues. TCRdb keeps only in-frame clones here, not all; method: immunoSEQ multiplex PCR. The table lists around 300,000 clones, around nine tenths of them singletons. This clone was counted between two and nine times. V and J are TRBV28 and TRBJ1-6; 7 nucleotides align to TRBD1. This receptor was identified in a woman younger than 35 who had recovered from COVID-19. The sample was PBMCs or T cells enriched from blood (not recorded which). CDR3 region: CASSSPAGGKSPLHF. The CDR3 nucleotides read TGTGCCAGCAGTTCGCCCGCAGGGGGAAAGTCACCCCTCCACTTT.